The text below deals with one T cell receptor beta chain. Germline V gene lookup returns CDR1 SGHRS and CDR2 YFSETQ. V was pared by 0 bases and J by 6 bases, with 21 bases of the junction left unmatched. The CDR3 spans 20 residues. These data come from a study of blood T cell repertoires in COVID-19. Study information: The study drew acute and convalescent COVID-19 samples from the United States, Italy and Spain. T cells, B-cell-depleted T cells, or PBMCs supplied cDNA or gDNA.

In the authors' methods: Amplified reference gene primers provided the basis for estimating nucleated cell counts. Method: immunoSEQ multiplex PCR; TCRdb's copy keeps in-frame clones and lacks some. D and trimming were read from the DNA, whereas the V and J calls and clone size are those reported in that table. The data contain about 130,000 clones, over 70% of them seen just once; the ten biggest clones take up around 18%. The source of this sequence is a man older than 75 with acute or convalescent COVID-19. The sample comprised peripheral blood. The chain links TRBV5-1 to TRBJ2-1; 7 nucleotides agree with TRBD2. CDR3: CASSLGDPARGGVGRNEQFF. The CDR3 DNA is TGCGCCAGCAGCTTGGGAGATCCAGCTCGGGGAGGGGTGGGGCGCAATGAGCAGTTCTTC.